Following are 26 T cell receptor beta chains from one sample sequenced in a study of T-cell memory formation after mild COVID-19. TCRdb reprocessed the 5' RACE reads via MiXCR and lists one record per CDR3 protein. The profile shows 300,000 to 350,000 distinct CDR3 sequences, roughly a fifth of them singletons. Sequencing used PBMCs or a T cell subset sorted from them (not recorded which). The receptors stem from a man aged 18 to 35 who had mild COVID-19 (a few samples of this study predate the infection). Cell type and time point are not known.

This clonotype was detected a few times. The DNA for the CDR3 is TGCGCCAGCAGCTTGGGCCAGGGATTACGGAACACTGAAGCTTTCTTT. It yields the protein CASSLGQGLRNTEAFF. The chain links TRBV5-1 to TRBJ1-1; a weak D match, TRBD1 (5 bases). V was cut by 0 bases and J by 1 base, with 13 bases left in between. The germline CDR1 and CDR2 sequences are SGHRS and YFSETQ. CDR3 length: 16 amino acids. The full variable domain, in which reference TRBV5-1 and TRBJ1-1 provide the parts outside the CDR3, is KAGVTQTPRYLIKTRGQQVTLSCSPISGHRSVSWYQQTPGQGLQFLFEYFSETQRNKGNFPGRFSGRQFSNSRSEMNVSTLELGDSALYLCASSLGQGLRNTEAFFGQGTRLTVV.

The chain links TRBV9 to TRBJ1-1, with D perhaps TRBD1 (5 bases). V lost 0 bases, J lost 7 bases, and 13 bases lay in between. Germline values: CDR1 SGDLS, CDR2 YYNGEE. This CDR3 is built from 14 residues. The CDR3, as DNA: TGTGCCAGCAGCGTAGCTGGGGGGAATTTTGAAGCTTTCTTT. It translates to CASSVAGGNFEAFF.

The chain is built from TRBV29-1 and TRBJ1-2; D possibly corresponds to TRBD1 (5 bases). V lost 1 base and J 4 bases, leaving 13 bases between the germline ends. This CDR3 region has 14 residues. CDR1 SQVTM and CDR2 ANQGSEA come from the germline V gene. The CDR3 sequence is CSVEVRRDGYGYTF. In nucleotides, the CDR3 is TGCAGCGTTGAAGTTCGTCGGGACGGCTATGGCTACACCTTC.

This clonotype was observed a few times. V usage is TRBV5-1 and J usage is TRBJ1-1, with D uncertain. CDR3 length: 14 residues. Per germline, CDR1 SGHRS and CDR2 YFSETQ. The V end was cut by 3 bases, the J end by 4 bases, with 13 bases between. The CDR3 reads CASSWGWQSTEAFF. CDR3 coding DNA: TGCGCCAGCAGCTGGGGATGGCAGAGCACTGAAGCTTTCTTT. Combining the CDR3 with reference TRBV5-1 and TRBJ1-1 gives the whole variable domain KAGVTQTPRYLIKTRGQQVTLSCSPISGHRSVSWYQQTPGQGLQFLFEYFSETQRNKGNFPGRFSGRQFSNSRSEMNVSTLELGDSALYLCASSWGWQSTEAFFGQGTRLTVV.

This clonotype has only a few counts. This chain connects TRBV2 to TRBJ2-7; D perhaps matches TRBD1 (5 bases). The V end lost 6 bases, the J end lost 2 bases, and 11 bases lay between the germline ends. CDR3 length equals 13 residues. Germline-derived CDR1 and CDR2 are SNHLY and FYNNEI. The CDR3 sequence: CASRPGQAYEQYV. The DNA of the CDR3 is TGTGCCAGCAGGCCAGGACAAGCCTACGAGCAGTACGTC.

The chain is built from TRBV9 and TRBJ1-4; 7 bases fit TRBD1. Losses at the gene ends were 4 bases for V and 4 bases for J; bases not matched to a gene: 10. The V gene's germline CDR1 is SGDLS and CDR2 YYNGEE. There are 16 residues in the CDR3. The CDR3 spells CASSPADRARNEKLFF. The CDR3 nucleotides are TGTGCCAGCAGCCCAGCCGACAGGGCCCGTAATGAAAAACTGTTTTTT.

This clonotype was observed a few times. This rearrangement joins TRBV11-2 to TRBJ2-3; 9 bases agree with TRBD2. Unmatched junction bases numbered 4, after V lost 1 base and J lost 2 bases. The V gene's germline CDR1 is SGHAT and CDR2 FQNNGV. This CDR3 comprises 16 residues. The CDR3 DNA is TGTGCCAGCAGCTTAGTGGCGGGGGGGTACACAGATACGCAGTATTTT. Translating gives CASSLVAGGYTDTQYF.

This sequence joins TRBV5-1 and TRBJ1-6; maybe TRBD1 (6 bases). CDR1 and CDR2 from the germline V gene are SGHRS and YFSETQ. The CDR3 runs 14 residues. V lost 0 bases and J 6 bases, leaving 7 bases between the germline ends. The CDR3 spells CASSLEQGNSPLHF. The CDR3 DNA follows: TGCGCCAGCAGCTTGGAACAGGGTAATTCACCCCTCCACTTT. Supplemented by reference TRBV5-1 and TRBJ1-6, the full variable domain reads KAGVTQTPRYLIKTRGQQVTLSCSPISGHRSVSWYQQTPGQGLQFLFEYFSETQRNKGNFPGRFSGRQFSNSRSEMNVSTLELGDSALYLCASSLEQGNSPLHFGNGTRLTVT.

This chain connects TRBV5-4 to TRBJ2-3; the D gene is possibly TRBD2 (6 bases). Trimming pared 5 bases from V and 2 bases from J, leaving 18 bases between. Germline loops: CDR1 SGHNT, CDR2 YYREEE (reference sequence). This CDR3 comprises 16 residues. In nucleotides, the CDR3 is TGTGCCAGCAGAAATATACGGGACTTCAACACAGATACGCAGTATTTT. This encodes CASRNIRDFNTDTQYF.

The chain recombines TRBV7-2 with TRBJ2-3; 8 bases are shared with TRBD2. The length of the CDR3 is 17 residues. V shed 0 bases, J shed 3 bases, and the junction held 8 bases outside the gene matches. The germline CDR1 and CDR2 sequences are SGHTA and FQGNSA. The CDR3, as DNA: TGTGCCAGCAGCTTAGCGGGCGGCGGGGGGCTTACAGATACGCAGTATTTT. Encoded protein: CASSLAGGGGLTDTQYF. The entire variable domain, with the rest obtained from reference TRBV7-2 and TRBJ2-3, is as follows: GAGVSQSPSNKVTEKGKDVELRCDPISGHTALYWYRQSLGQGLEFLIYFQGNSAPDKSGLPSDRFSAERTGGSVSTLTIQRTQQEDSAVYLCASSLAGGGGLTDTQYFGPGTRLTVL.

CDR3 bases: TGTGCCAGCAGTTTTAGGCTAGCGGGGGGCACAGATACGCAGTATTTT. Translation gives CASSFRLAGGTDTQYF. The chain is built from TRBV12-3 or TRBV12-4 and TRBJ2-3; TRBD2 aligns across 10 bases. The J segment lost 1 base and the V segment lost 3 bases, leaving 4 bases of the junction unmatched. CDR3 size: 16 residues.

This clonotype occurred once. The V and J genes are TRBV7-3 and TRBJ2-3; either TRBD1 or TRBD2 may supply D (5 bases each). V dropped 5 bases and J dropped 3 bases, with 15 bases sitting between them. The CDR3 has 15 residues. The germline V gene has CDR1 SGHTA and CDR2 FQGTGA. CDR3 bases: TGTGCCAGCAGCCCTGCCGGGGCTCTGACAGATACGCAGTATTTT. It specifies CASSPAGALTDTQYF.

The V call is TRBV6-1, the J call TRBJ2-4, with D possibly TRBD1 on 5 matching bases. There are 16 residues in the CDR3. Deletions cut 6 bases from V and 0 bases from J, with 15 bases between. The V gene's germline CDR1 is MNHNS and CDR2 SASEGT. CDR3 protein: CASSERQTLAKNIQYF. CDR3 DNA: TGTGCCAGCAGCGAAAGACAGACACTAGCCAAAAACATTCAGTACTTC.

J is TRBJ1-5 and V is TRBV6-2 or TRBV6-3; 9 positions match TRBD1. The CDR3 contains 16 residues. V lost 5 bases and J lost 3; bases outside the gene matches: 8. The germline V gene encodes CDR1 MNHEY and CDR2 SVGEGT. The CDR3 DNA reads TGTGCCAGCAGTCCTTGGACAGGGGAGTACAATCAGCCCCAGCATTTT. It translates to CASSPWTGEYNQPQHF.

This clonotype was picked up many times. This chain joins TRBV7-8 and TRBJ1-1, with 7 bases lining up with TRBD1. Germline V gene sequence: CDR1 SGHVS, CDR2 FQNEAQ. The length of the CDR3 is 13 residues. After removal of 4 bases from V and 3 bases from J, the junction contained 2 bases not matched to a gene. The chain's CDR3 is CASSSDRDTEAFF. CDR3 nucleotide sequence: TGTGCCAGCAGCTCAGACAGGGACACTGAAGCTTTCTTT.

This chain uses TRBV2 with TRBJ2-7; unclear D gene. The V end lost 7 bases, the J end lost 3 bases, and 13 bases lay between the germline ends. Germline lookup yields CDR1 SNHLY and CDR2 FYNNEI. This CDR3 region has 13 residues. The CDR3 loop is CASTAKWSYEQYV. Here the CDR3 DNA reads TGTGCCAGCACCGCAAAATGGAGCTACGAGCAGTACGTC.

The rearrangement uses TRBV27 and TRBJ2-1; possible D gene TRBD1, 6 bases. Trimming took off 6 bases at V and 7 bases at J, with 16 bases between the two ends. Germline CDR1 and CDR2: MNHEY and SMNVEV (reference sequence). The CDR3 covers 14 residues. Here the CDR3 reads CASRHRAPDNEQFF. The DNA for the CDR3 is TGTGCCAGCAGACACAGGGCGCCGGATAATGAGCAGTTCTTC.

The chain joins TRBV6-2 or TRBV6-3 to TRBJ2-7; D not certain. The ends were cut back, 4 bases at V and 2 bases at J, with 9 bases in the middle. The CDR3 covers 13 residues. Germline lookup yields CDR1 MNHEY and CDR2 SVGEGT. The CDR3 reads CASSSTHPYEQYV. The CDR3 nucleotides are TGTGCCAGCAGTTCCACCCATCCCTACGAGCAGTACGTC.

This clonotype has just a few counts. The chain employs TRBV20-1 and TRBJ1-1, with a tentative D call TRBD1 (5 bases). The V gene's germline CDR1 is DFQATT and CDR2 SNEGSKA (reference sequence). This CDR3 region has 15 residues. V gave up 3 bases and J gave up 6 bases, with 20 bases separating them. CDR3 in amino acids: CSARNYEGLIAEAFF. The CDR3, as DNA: TGCAGTGCTAGGAACTACGAGGGACTGATAGCTGAAGCTTTCTTT.

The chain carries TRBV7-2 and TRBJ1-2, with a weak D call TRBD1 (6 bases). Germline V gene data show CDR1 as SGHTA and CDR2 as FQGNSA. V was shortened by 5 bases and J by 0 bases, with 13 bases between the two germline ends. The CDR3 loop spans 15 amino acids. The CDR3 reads CASSVNRATNYGYTF. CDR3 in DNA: TGTGCCAGCAGCGTTAACAGGGCGACTAACTATGGCTACACCTTC.

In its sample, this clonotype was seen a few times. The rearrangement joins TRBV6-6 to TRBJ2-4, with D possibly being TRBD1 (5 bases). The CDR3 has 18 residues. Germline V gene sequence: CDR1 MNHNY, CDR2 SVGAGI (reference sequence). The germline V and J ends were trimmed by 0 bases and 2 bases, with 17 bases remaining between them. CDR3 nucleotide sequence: TGTGCCAGCAGTTACTCCGCAGGGCTCGTGGGGACCAAAAACATTCAGTACTTC. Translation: CASSYSAGLVGTKNIQYF.

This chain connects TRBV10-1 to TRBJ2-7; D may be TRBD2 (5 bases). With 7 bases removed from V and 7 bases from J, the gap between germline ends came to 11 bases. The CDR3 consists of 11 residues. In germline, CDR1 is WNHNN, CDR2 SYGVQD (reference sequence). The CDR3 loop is CASNPPGEQYV. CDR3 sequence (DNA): TGCGCCAGCAATCCTCCGGGAGAGCAGTACGTC.

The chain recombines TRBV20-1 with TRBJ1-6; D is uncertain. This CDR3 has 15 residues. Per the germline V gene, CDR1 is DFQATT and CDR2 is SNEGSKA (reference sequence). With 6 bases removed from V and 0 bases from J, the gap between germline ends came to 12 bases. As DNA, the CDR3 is TGCAGTGCCAGCCCAAAGGGCTCCTATAATTCACCCCTCCACTTT. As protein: CSASPKGSYNSPLHF.

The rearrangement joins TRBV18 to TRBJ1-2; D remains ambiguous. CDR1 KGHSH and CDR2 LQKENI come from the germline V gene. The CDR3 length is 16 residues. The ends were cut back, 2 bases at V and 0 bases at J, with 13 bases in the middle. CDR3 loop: CASSPYSATANYGYTF. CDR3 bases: TGTGCCAGCTCACCATATTCTGCTACAGCTAACTATGGCTACACCTTC.

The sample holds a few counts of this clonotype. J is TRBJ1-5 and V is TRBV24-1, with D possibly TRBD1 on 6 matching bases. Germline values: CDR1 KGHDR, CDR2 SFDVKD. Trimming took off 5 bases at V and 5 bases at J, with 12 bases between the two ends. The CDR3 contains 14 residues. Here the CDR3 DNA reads TGTGCCACCAGTGTAGGGGGTTGGGATCAGCCCCAGCATTTT. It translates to CATSVGGWDQPQHF.

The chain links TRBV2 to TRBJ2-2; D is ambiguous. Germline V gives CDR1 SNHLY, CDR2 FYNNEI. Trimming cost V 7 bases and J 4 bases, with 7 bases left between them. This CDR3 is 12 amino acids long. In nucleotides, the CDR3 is TGTGCCAGCACATGGTCCACCGGGGAGCTGTTTTTT. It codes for CASTWSTGELFF.